The 16 T cell receptor beta chains presented below share a single source sample, sequenced in a study of blood T cells in healthy people across ages. A second PCR, run for about 6 to 12 cycles, used a sample-barcoded 5' primer plus a J-beta primer mix. TCRdb analysed the 5' RACE reads with MiXCR anew, one entry per CDR3 protein. Among 1.5 million to 2 million distinct CDR3 sequences listed, 39% were seen once. The sample taken for sequencing was blood. The receptor source for this set is a human donor in good health.

This clonotype was seen a few times. The chain carries TRBV12-3 or TRBV12-4 and TRBJ2-4, with TRBD1 matching 7 bases. The DNA end is a closer match to TRBJ2-7, so the J assignment may be wrong. The CDR3 has 13 residues. In DNA, the CDR3 is TGTGCCAGCAGTCAATTACAGGGGAACGAGCAGTACTTC. Protein product: CASSQLQGNEQYF.

This clonotype was seen more than once but under ten times. The chain couples TRBV4-3 to TRBJ1-2, with TRBD1 identical over 8 bases. The CDR3 has 15 amino acids. The V segment lost 1 base and the J segment 4 bases; nucleotides outside the gene matches: 5. Per germline, CDR1 LGHNA and CDR2 YSLEER. The CDR3 sequence is CASSQGTGHFYGYTF. The CDR3 DNA sequence: TGCGCCAGCAGCCAAGGGACAGGGCACTTCTATGGCTACACCTTC.

The gene calls are TRBV2 and TRBJ1-5; 7 nucleotides match TRBD1. The CDR3 has 16 amino acids. The germline V gene has CDR1 SNHLY and CDR2 FYNNEI. The V segment lost 4 bases and the J segment 6 bases; nucleotides outside the gene matches: 12. In nucleotides, the CDR3 is TGTGCCAGCAGTGTGACGGCAAAGGGGGCCAGTCAGCCCCAGCATTTT. Amino acids: CASSVTAKGASQPQHF.

The V call is TRBV6-1, the J call TRBJ2-6, with D possibly matching TRBD2 (6 bases). Trimming stripped 5 bases from V and 0 bases from J, with 14 bases between. This CDR3 contains 17 residues. Germline V gene sequence: CDR1 MNHNS, CDR2 SASEGT. DNA for the CDR3: TGTGCCAGCAGTAAGCAAGGAGGGAACTCTGGGGCCAACGTCCTGACTTTC. It translates to CASSKQGGNSGANVLTF.

The J gene is TRBJ2-7, the V gene TRBV7-9; 8 bases agree with TRBD1. The trim removed 7 bases at V and 6 bases at J, leaving 14 bases unmatched. Germline CDR1 SEHNR, CDR2 FQNEAQ (reference sequence). CDR3 length: 15 residues. This CDR3 is CASNSAGTGGLEQYF. The CDR3 DNA reads as TGTGCCAGCAACTCTGCCGGGACAGGAGGCCTCGAGCAGTACTTC.

V gene TRBV24-1 combines with J gene TRBJ2-3, with D unresolved. Germline-derived CDR1 and CDR2 are KGHDR and SFDVKD. The CDR3 runs 13 residues. The V gene lost 12 bases and the J gene lost 3 bases, with 15 bases spanning the gap. CDR3 protein: CAAGREVTDTQYF. The CDR3 DNA reads TGTGCCGCCGGCCGAGAGGTGACAGATACGCAGTATTTT.

The genes are TRBV6-1 and TRBJ2-5; TRBD1 might be the D (5 bases). From germline, CDR1 is MNHNS and CDR2 SASEGT. This CDR3 has 16 amino acids. V was trimmed by 2 bases and J by 3 bases, leaving 16 bases between them. The CDR3 spells CASSEPGLGQKETQYF. CDR3 nucleotide sequence: TGTGCCAGCAGTGAACCTGGGCTGGGGCAGAAAGAGACCCAGTACTTC.

CDR3 residues: CASSTSLGGEAFF. CDR3 in DNA: TGTGCCAGCAGTACATCTCTTGGGGGGGAAGCTTTCTTT. The chain uses TRBV11-1 and TRBJ1-1; a possible D gene is TRBD1 (5 bases). The CDR3 is made up of 13 amino acids. The V gene's germline CDR1 is SGHAT and CDR2 FQDESV (reference sequence). Trimming stripped 6 bases from V and 8 bases from J, with 16 bases between.

This clonotype was counted ten times or more. V is TRBV28 and J is TRBJ2-7, with 7 bases fitting TRBD1. Germline trimming cut 2 bases from V and 2 bases from J; bases unmatched to any gene: 6. The CDR3 is 15 amino acids. Germline CDR1 is MDHEN and CDR2 is SYDVKM. CDR3 in DNA: TGTGCCAGCAGTTTAACCGGCCAGGGGGCCTACGAGCAGTACTTC. Encoded protein: CASSLTGQGAYEQYF.

This clonotype was detected a few times. The V gene is TRBV7-9, the J gene TRBJ2-1; tentative D call: TRBD2 (5 bases). This CDR3 is built from 14 residues. V dropped 3 bases and J dropped 7 bases, with 13 bases sitting between them. Germline loops: CDR1 SEHNR, CDR2 FQNEAQ (reference sequence). The CDR3 region is CASSFTRVANEQFF. The CDR3 bases are TGTGCCAGCAGCTTCACTAGGGTCGCGAATGAGCAGTTCTTC.

This clonotype turned up a few times. The chain uses TRBV6-4 and TRBJ2-2, with D hard to call. Germline CDR1 MRHNA, CDR2 SNTAGT. CDR3 size: 13 residues. With 2 bases removed from V and 7 bases from J, the gap between germline ends came to 8 bases. In nucleotides, the CDR3 is TGTGCCAGCAGTGACCGTCCAGGCGGGGAGCTGTTTTTT. Residues: CASSDRPGGELFF.

This clonotype was observed a handful of times. The V gene is TRBV28, the J gene TRBJ1-2; 7 bases align to TRBD1. The CDR3 consists of 15 residues. J gave up 6 bases and V 8 bases, and 15 bases lay outside the gene matches. Germline assignment: CDR1 MDHEN and CDR2 SYDVKM. The CDR3 reads CASRESLARGNGYTF. CDR3 bases: TGTGCCAGCCGTGAGTCCCTGGCCAGGGGGAATGGCTACACCTTC.

In this sample, this clonotype turned up a few times. CDR3 region: CASSLRLDQETQYF. In DNA, the CDR3 is TGTGCCAGCAGCCTCCGACTAGATCAAGAGACCCAGTACTTC. The rearrangement uses TRBV7-8 and TRBJ2-5, with a weak D call TRBD2 (6 bases). Trimming removed 5 bases at V and 2 bases at J, with 12 bases between. CDR3 size: 14 residues. The germline gives CDR1 SGHVS, CDR2 FQNEAQ.

This clonotype appeared once. The CDR3 protein is CAISRGLAREQYF. Written as DNA, the CDR3 is TGTGCCATCTCCCGGGGACTAGCGAGGGAGCAGTACTTC. The rearrangement links TRBV3-1 to TRBJ2-7, with TRBD2 matching over 10 bases. This CDR3 has 13 residues. V lost 10 bases and J lost 7; bases outside the gene matches: 10. CDR1 is LGHDT, CDR2 YNNKEL, per germline (reference sequence).

V gene TRBV6-1 combines with J gene TRBJ2-1; no definite D call. Germline values: CDR1 MNHNS, CDR2 SASEGT. The CDR3 covers 10 residues. Trimming stripped 7 bases from V and 8 bases from J, with 6 bases between. Here the CDR3 reads CASNQDEQFF. CDR3 DNA: TGTGCCAGCAATCAGGATGAGCAGTTCTTC.

Here the CDR3 DNA reads TGTGCCAGCAGCTTAGCCGCCAGCGACTACGAGCAGTACTTC. This translates into CASSLAASDYEQYF. This chain uses TRBV7-9 with TRBJ2-7; the D is unclear. V was trimmed by 0 bases and J by 3 bases, leaving 9 bases between them. This CDR3 is 14 amino acids long. The germline CDR1 and CDR2 sequences are SEHNR and FQNEAQ (reference sequence).